This T cell receptor (beta chain) appears in the sequencing data of a study of control samples from healthy donors and cancer patients. Assay: immunoSEQ multiplex PCR; the TCRdb copy retains only in-frame clones and omits some. The repertoire has around 110,000 clones, about 93% of them found once; the top ten carry approximately 2.5%. The source is a man younger than 45 in good health. The sequenced sample was blood.

CDR3 region: CASSQDRGGQGAPRGELFF. The CDR3 DNA reads TGCGCCAGCAGCCAAGATAGGGGCGGACAGGGGGCCCCCCGGGGGGAGCTGTTTTTT. The chain joins TRBV4-1 to TRBJ2-2; 11 bases are shared with TRBD1. With V trimmed by 0 bases and J by 8 bases, 14 bases remained unmatched. The CDR3 is 19 residues long. Germline-derived CDR1 and CDR2 are MGHRA and YSYEKL.